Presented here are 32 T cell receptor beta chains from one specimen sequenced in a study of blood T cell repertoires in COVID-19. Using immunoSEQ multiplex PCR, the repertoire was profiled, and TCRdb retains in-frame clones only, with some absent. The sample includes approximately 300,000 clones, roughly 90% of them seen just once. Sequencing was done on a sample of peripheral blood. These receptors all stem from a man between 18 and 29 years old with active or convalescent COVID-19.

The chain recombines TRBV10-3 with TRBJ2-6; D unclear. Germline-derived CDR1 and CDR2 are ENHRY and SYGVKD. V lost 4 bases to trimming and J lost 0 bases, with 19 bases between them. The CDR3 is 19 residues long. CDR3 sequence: CAISGVGSLPLSGANVLTF. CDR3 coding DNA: TGTGCCATCAGTGGGGTGGGCAGCCTGCCACTCTCTGGGGCCAACGTCCTGACTTTC.

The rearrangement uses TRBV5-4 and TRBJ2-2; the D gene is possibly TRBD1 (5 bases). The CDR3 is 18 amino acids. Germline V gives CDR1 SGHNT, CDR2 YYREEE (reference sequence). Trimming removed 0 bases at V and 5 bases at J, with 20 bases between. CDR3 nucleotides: TGTGCCAGCAGCTTGGCCAAGGGGCGCTTGGTTGGGACCGGGGAGCTGTTTTTT. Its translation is CASSLAKGRLVGTGELFF.

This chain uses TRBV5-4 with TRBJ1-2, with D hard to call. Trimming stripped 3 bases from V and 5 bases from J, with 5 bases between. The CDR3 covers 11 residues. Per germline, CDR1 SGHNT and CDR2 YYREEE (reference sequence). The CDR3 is CASSSLYGYTF. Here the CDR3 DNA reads TGTGCCAGCAGCTCGTTATATGGCTACACCTTC. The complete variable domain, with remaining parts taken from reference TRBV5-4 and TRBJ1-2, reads ETGVTQSPTHLIKTRGQQVTLRCSSQSGHNTVSWYQQALGQGPQFIFQYYREEENGRGNFPPRFSGLQFPNYSSELNVNALELDDSALYLCASSSLYGYTFGSGTRLTVV.

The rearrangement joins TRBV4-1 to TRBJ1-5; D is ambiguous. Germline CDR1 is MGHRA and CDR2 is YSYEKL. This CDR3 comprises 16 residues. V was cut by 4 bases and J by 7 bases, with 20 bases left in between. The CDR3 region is CASSPEPGLLGQPQHF. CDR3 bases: TGCGCCAGCAGCCCCGAACCCGGACTCCTAGGGCAGCCCCAGCATTTT.

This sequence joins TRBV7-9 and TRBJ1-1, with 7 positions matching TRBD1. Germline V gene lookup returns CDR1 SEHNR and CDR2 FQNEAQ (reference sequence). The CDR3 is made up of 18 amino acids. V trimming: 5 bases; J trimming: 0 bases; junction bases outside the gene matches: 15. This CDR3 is CASSPFQGGDLMNTEAFF. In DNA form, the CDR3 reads TGTGCCAGCAGCCCATTTCAGGGGGGAGATTTAATGAACACTGAAGCTTTCTTT.

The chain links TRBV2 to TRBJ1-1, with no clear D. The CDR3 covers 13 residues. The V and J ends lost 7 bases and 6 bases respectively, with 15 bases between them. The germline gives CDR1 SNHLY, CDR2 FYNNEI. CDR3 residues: CASIVPISAEAFF. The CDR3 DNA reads TGTGCCAGCATCGTTCCCATAAGCGCTGAAGCTTTCTTT.

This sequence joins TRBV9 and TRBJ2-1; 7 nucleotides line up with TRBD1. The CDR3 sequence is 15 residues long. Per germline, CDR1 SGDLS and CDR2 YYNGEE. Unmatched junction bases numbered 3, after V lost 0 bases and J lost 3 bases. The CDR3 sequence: CASSVDWDSYNEQFF. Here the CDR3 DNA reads TGTGCCAGCAGCGTAGATTGGGACAGCTACAATGAGCAGTTCTTC.

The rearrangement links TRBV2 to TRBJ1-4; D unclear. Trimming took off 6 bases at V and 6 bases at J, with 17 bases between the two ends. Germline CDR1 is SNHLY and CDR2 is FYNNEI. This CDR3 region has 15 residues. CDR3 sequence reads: CASSAEAGGDEKLFF. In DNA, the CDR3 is TGTGCCAGCAGCGCGGAGGCGGGCGGGGATGAAAAACTGTTTTTT.

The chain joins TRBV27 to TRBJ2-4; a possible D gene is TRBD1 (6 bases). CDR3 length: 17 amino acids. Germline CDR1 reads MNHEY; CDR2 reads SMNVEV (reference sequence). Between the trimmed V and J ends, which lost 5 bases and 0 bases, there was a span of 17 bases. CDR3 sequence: CASSTQRQAIAKNIQYF. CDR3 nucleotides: TGTGCCAGCAGTACCCAGAGACAGGCGATAGCCAAAAACATTCAGTACTTC.

The CDR3, as DNA: TGTGCCAGCAGTGAATGGGAGGGCTACGAGCAGTACTTC. It yields the protein CASSEWEGYEQYF. The V call is TRBV25-1, the J call TRBJ2-7, with TRBD2 matching over 7 bases. In germline, CDR1 is MGHDK, CDR2 SYGVNS. V shed 1 base, J shed 3 bases, and the junction held 0 bases outside the gene matches. CDR3 length: 13 residues.

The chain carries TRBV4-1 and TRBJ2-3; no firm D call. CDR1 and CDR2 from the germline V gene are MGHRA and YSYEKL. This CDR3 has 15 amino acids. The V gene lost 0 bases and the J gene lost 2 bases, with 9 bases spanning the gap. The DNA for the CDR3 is TGCGCCAGCAGCCAAGAGGCTAGATTCACAGATACGCAGTATTTT. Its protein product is CASSQEARFTDTQYF.

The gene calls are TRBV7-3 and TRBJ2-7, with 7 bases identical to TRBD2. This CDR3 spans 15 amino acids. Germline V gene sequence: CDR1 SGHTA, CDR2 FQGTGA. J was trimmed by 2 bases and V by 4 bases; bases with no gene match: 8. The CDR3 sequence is CASSSRGTIPYEQYF. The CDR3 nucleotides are TGTGCCAGCAGCTCCCGCGGGACTATCCCCTACGAGCAGTACTTC.

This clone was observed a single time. CDR3: CASSPIGDRVDTEAFF. As DNA, the CDR3 is TGTGCCAGCAGCCCCATAGGGGACAGGGTGGACACTGAAGCTTTCTTT. V usage is TRBV7-9 and J usage is TRBJ1-1; 9 bases line up with TRBD1. Germline CDR1 and CDR2: SEHNR and FQNEAQ (reference sequence). V gave up 5 bases and J gave up 3 bases; unmatched junction bases: 10. The CDR3 has 16 amino acids.

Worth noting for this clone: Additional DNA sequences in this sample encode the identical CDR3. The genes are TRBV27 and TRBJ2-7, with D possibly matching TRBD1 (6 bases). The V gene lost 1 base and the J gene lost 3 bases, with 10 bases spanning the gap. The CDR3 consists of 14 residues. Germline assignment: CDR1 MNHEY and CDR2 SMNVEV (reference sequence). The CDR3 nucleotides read TGTGCCAGCAGTTTATGGCAGGGGCACTACGAGCAGTACTTC. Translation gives CASSLWQGHYEQYF.

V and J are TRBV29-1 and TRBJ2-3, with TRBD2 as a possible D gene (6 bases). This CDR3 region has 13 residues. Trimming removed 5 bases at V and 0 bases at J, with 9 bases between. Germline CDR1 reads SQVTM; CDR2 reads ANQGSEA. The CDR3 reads CSVLRESTDTQYF. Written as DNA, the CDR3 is TGCAGCGTTTTACGGGAGAGCACAGATACGCAGTATTTT.

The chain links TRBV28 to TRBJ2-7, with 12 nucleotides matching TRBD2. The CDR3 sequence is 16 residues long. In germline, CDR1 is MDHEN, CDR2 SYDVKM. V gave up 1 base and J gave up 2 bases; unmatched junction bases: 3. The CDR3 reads CASSLSTSGRTYEQYF. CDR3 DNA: TGTGCCAGCAGTTTATCCACTAGCGGGAGGACCTACGAGCAGTACTTC.

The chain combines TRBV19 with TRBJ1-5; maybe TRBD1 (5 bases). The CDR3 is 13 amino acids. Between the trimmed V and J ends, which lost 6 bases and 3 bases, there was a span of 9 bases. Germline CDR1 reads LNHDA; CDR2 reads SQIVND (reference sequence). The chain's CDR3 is CASSRGFNQPQHF. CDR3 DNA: TGTGCCAGTAGCCGGGGGTTCAATCAGCCCCAGCATTTT.

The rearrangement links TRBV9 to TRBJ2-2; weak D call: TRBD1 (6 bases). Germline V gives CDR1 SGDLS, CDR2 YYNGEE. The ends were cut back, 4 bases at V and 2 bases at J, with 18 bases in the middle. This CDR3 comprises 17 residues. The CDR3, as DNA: TGTGCCAGCAGCCATCCCCGGGACAAGGCCAACACCGGGGAGCTGTTTTTT. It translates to CASSHPRDKANTGELFF.

The DNA of the CDR3 is TGTGCCAGCAGTTTGGAAGCGGGGTACAATGAGCAGTTCTTC. Its protein is CASSLEAGYNEQFF. The chain combines TRBV28 with TRBJ2-1; TRBD2 agrees at 7 bases. The CDR3 consists of 14 residues. In germline, CDR1 is MDHEN, CDR2 SYDVKM. Trimming cost V 3 bases and J 4 bases; bases outside gene matches: 3.

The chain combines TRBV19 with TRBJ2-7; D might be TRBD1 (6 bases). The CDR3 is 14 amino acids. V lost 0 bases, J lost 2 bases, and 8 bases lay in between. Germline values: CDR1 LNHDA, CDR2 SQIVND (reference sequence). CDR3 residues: CASSIDKGAYEQYF. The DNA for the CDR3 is TGTGCCAGTAGTATAGACAAGGGGGCCTACGAGCAGTACTTC.

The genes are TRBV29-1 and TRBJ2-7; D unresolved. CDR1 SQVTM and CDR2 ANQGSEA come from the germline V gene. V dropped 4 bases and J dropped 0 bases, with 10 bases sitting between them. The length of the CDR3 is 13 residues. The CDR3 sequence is CSVAETDSYEQYF. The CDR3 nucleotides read TGCAGCGTTGCGGAGACGGACTCCTACGAGCAGTACTTC.

The DNA of the CDR3 is TGCGCCAGCAGCTTGGGGGGCAGTGCCTCCTATGGCTACACCTTC. Amino acid sequence: CASSLGGSASYGYTF. The rearrangement uses TRBV5-1 and TRBJ1-2, with D possibly being TRBD1 (5 bases). Trimming cost V 0 bases and J 4 bases, with 13 bases left between them. This CDR3 contains 15 residues. CDR1 is SGHRS, CDR2 YFSETQ, per germline. Full variable domain (rest looked up from reference TRBV5-1 and TRBJ1-2): KAGVTQTPRYLIKTRGQQVTLSCSPISGHRSVSWYQQTPGQGLQFLFEYFSETQRNKGNFPGRFSGRQFSNSRSEMNVSTLELGDSALYLCASSLGGSASYGYTFGSGTRLTVV.

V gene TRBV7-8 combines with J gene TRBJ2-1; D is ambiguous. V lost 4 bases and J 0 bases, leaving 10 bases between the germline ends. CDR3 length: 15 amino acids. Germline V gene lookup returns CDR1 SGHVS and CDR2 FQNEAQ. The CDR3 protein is CASSYHPSSYNEQFF. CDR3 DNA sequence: TGTGCCAGCAGCTACCACCCTAGCTCCTACAATGAGCAGTTCTTC.

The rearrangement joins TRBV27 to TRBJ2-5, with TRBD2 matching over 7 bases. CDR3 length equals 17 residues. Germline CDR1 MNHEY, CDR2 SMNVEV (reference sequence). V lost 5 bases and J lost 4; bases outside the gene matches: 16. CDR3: CASSPQGVEGGGETQYF. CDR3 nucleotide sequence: TGTGCCAGCAGTCCCCAAGGTGTGGAGGGCGGGGGAGAGACCCAGTACTTC.

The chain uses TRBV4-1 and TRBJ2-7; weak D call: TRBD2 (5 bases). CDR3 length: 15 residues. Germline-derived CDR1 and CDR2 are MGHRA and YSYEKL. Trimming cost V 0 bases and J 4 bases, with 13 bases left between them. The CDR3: CASSQEFGERYEQYF. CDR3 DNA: TGCGCCAGCAGCCAAGAGTTTGGGGAGAGATACGAGCAGTACTTC.

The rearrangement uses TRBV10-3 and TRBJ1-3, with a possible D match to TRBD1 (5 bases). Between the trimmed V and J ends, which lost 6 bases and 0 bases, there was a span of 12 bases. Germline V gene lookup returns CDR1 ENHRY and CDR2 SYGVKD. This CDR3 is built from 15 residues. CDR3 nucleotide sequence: TGTGCCATCAGGGAGACAGCAGACTCTGGAAACACCATATATTTT. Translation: CAIRETADSGNTIYF.

The CDR3 DNA follows: TGTGCCAGCAGCTTCACACTAGCGGGGGTCGACGAGCAGTACTTC. This translates into CASSFTLAGVDEQYF. The chain uses TRBV7-2 and TRBJ2-7; 11 bases match TRBD2. Germline V gives CDR1 SGHTA, CDR2 FQGNSA. With V trimmed by 3 bases and J by 5 bases, 6 bases remained unmatched. The CDR3 spans 15 residues. Full variable domain (remainder filled in from reference TRBV7-2 and TRBJ2-7): GAGVSQSPSNKVTEKGKDVELRCDPISGHTALYWYRQSLGQGLEFLIYFQGNSAPDKSGLPSDRFSAERTGGSVSTLTIQRTQQEDSAVYLCASSFTLAGVDEQYFGPGTRLTVT.

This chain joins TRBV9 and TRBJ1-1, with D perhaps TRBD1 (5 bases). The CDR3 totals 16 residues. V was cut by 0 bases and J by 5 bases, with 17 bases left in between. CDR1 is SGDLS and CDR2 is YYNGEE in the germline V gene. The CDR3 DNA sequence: TGTGCCAGCAGCGTAGGCAATAATTGGGGGGAAACTGAAGCTTTCTTT. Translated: CASSVGNNWGETEAFF.

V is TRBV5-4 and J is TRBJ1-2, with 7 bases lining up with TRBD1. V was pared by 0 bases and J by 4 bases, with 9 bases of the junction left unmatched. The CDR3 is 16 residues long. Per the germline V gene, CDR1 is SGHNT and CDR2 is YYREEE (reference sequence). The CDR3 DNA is TGTGCCAGCAGCTTGGCCAACAGGGGCGAGATCTATGGCTACACCTTC. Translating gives CASSLANRGEIYGYTF.

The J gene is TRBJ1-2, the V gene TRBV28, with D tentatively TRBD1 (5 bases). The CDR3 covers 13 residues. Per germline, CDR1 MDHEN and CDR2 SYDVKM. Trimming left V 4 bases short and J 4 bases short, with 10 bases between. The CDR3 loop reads CASSSGSGYGYTF. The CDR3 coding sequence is TGTGCCAGCAGTTCAGGGTCAGGCTATGGCTACACCTTC.

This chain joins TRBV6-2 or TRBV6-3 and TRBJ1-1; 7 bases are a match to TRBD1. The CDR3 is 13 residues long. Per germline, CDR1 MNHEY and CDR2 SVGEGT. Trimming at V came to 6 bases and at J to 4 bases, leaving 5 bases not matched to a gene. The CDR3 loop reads CASSADRVTEAFF. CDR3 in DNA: TGTGCCAGCAGCGCCGACAGGGTCACTGAAGCTTTCTTT.

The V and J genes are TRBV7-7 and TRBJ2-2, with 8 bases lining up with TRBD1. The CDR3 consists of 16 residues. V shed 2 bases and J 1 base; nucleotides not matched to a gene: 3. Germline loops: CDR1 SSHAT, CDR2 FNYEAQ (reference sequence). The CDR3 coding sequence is TGTGCCAGCAGCTTACGGACAGGGAGGAACACCGGGGAGCTGTTTTTT. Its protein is CASSLRTGRNTGELFF.